A single sample gave rise to the 9 T cell receptor beta chains below, sequenced in a study of shared clonotypes between healthy human individuals. Assay: immunoSEQ multiplex PCR; the TCRdb copy retains only in-frame clones and omits some. The sample records more than 900,000 clones, around 78% being singletons. Sequences were obtained from memory CD4+ T cells from PBMCs. This sample's subset: CD45RA-negative fraction. These receptors were collected from a man in his late teens or twenties in good health. Some clones in this sample may be carry-over from other donors' samples.

This clone was observed a single time. The chain carries TRBV19 and TRBJ2-7; perhaps TRBD1 as D (6 bases). V gave up 4 bases and J gave up 13 bases, with 17 bases separating them. CDR1 and CDR2 (germline): LNHDA, SQIVND (reference sequence). There are 12 residues in the CDR3. The CDR3 sequence is CASSTRGGDPYF. DNA for the CDR3: TGTGCCAGTAGTACCAGGGGTGGGGACCCTTACTTC. The variable domain in full, with the rest retrieved from reference TRBV19 and TRBJ2-7, is DGGITQSPKYLFRKEGQNVTLSCEQNLNHDAMYWYRQDPGQGLRLIYYSQIVNDFQKGDIAEGYSVSREKKESFPLTVTSAQKNPTAFYLCASSTRGGDPYFGPGTRLTVT.

The V call is TRBV7-2, the J call TRBJ2-7, with D possibly being TRBD1 (6 bases). Germline V CDR1 and CDR2: SGHTA, FQGNSA. The V and J ends lost 7 bases and 3 bases respectively, with 13 bases between them. CDR3 size: 13 residues. The CDR3 DNA is TGTGCCAGCAAAAGAGACAGGCTCTACGAGCAGTACTTC. This translates into CASKRDRLYEQYF. The complete variable domain, with remaining parts taken from reference TRBV7-2 and TRBJ2-7, reads GAGVSQSPSNKVTEKGKDVELRCDPISGHTALYWYRQSLGQGLEFLIYFQGNSAPDKSGLPSDRFSAERTGGSVSTLTIQRTQQEDSAVYLCASKRDRLYEQYFGPGTRLTVT.

This clone has a single count. This CDR3 is CASSFASGADTDTQYF. The DNA for the CDR3 is TGCGCCAGCAGCTTTGCGTCAGGGGCCGACACAGATACGCAGTATTTT. V usage is TRBV5-1 and J usage is TRBJ2-3; D perhaps matches TRBD1 (6 bases). Trimming removed 2 bases at V and 2 bases at J, with 15 bases between. This CDR3 contains 16 residues. Germline CDR1 SGHRS, CDR2 YFSETQ.

The genes are TRBV4-3 and TRBJ1-2, with a tentative D call TRBD1 (6 bases). The V gene lost 0 bases and the J gene lost 10 bases, with 9 bases spanning the gap. There are 12 residues in the CDR3. The germline V gene has CDR1 LGHNA and CDR2 YSLEER. The CDR3 loop is CASSQDRGAYTF. The CDR3 DNA sequence: TGCGCCAGCAGCCAAGATCGGGGGGCCTACACCTTC.

The gene calls are TRBV5-1 and TRBJ2-7; D unresolved. The V end was cut by 5 bases, the J end by 0 bases, with 9 bases between. CDR1 is SGHRS, CDR2 YFSETQ, per germline. There are 13 residues in the CDR3. In DNA, the CDR3 is TGCGCCAGCAGTCCGGAGCTCTCCTACGAGCAGTACTTC. Encoded protein: CASSPELSYEQYF.

The V gene is TRBV18, the J gene TRBJ1-5; D remains unclear. The CDR3 contains 13 residues. The V end was cut by 4 bases, the J end by 0 bases, with 4 bases between. CDR1 and CDR2 (germline): KGHSH, LQKENI. The DNA of the CDR3 is TGTGCCAGCTCACAGGCTAGCAATCAGCCCCAGCATTTT. Translated: CASSQASNQPQHF. The full variable domain, in which reference TRBV18 and TRBJ1-5 provide the parts outside the CDR3, is NAGVMQNPRHLVRRRGQEARLRCSPMKGHSHVYWYRQLPEEGLKFMVYLQKENIIDESGMPKERFSAEFPKEGPSILRIQQVVRGDSAAYFCASSQASNQPQHFGDGTRLSIL.

V usage is TRBV30 and J usage is TRBJ2-3; the match to TRBD2 covers 8 bases. V was pared by 6 bases and J by 7 bases, with 9 bases of the junction left unmatched. The CDR3 covers 13 residues. CDR1 is GTSNPN and CDR2 is SVGIG in the germline V gene (reference sequence). CDR3 amino acids: CACIGRAGNTQYF. For the CDR3, the DNA is TGTGCCTGCATCGGGAGGGCCGGGAATACGCAGTATTTT.

The rearrangement joins TRBV11-2 to TRBJ1-1, with D unresolved. The CDR3 has 13 amino acids. The germline gives CDR1 SGHAT, CDR2 FQNNGV. V was cut by 5 bases and J by 4 bases, with 11 bases left in between. Here the CDR3 DNA reads TGTGCCAGCAGCATCACAGCTTCCACTGAAGCTTTCTTT. Residues: CASSITASTEAFF.

This clone was seen only a few times. The same CDR3 is also encoded by other DNA sequences in this sample. The V and J genes are TRBV27 and TRBJ1-1, with 10 bases lining up with TRBD1. In germline, CDR1 is MNHEY, CDR2 SMNVEV (reference sequence). V gave up 4 bases and J gave up 1 base; unmatched junction bases: 3. The CDR3 consists of 15 residues. The CDR3 coding sequence is TGTGCCAGCAGTTCGGACAGGGGGGCGAACACTGAAGCTTTCTTT. Residues: CASSSDRGANTEAFF.